One and the same sample provided the 25 T cell receptor beta chains below, sequenced in a study of T cells in Graves' hyperthyroidism and ophthalmopathy. TCR beta CDR3 region amplification was performed from RNA transcripts. The HTBI primer set drove a first-round RT-PCR of the TCR CDR3. TCRdb re-derived calls from the multiplex PCR reads in MiXCR, one entry per CDR3 protein. Here the sample spans some 490,000 distinct CDR3 sequences, 20% to 25% being singletons. The specimen sequenced was blood. The receptors shown here come from a woman in her 70s with Graves' ophthalmopathy.

This clonotype was counted a few times. V and J are TRBV28 and TRBJ1-3; D is ambiguous. V dropped 2 bases and J dropped 0 bases, with 17 bases sitting between them. Per germline, CDR1 MDHEN and CDR2 SYDVKM. The CDR3 totals 18 residues. CDR3 DNA sequence: TGTGCCAGCAGTTTAACTTCGACTGGGGTCCTCTCTGGAAACACCATATATTTT. It codes for CASSLTSTGVLSGNTIYF. Based on the CDR3 plus reference TRBV28 and TRBJ1-3, the full variable domain is DVKVTQSSRYLVKRTGEKVFLECVQDMDHENMFWYRQDPGLGLRLIYFSYDVKMKEKGDIPEGYSVSREKKERFSLILESASTNQTSMYLCASSLTSTGVLSGNTIYFGEGSWLTVV.

This clonotype was detected a few times. The rearrangement uses TRBV5-1 and TRBJ1-1; D is ambiguous. The germline V gene has CDR1 SGHRS and CDR2 YFSETQ. This CDR3 contains 14 residues. The V end was cut by 3 bases, the J end by 0 bases, with 9 bases between. CDR3 residues: CASSYDNMNTEAFF. The CDR3 DNA reads as TGCGCCAGCAGCTATGACAACATGAACACTGAAGCTTTCTTT.

The rearrangement links TRBV5-1 to TRBJ2-1; tentative D call: TRBD2 (6 bases). Germline loops: CDR1 SGHRS, CDR2 YFSETQ. This CDR3 contains 16 residues. V lost 0 bases and J lost 2, with 12 bases in between. The CDR3 loop is CASSLGSGRTYNEQFF. The CDR3 region has the DNA TGCGCCAGCAGCTTGGGGTCTGGGAGGACCTACAATGAGCAGTTCTTC.

This chain joins TRBV7-6 and TRBJ2-7; possibly TRBD1 or TRBD2 for D (5 bases each). The CDR3 consists of 13 residues. Germline-derived CDR1 and CDR2 are SGHVS and FNYEAQ. The V end was cut by 6 bases, the J end by 4 bases, with 13 bases between. The CDR3 region has the DNA TGTGCCAGCAGGCCAGGGAGAGATTACGAGCAGTACTTC. Translated: CASRPGRDYEQYF.

The chain has TRBV12-3 or TRBV12-4 and TRBJ1-6; D is possibly TRBD1 (5 bases). Between the trimmed V and J ends, which lost 5 bases and 8 bases, there was a span of 19 bases. This CDR3 has 16 amino acids. DNA of the CDR3: TGTGCCAGCAGTCCCGCAGAGCGGCGAGGGGATTCACCCCTCCACTTT. This gives the protein CASSPAERRGDSPLHF.

This clonotype was seen only a few times. The chain employs TRBV12-5 and TRBJ2-7; 8 bases line up with TRBD1. V trimming: 2 bases; J trimming: 5 bases; junction bases outside the gene matches: 8. Germline CDR1 and CDR2: LGHNT and FRNRAP. The length of the CDR3 is 15 residues. CDR3 DNA sequence: TGTGCTAGTGGTTTGTTGGGACAGGTTTTGGACGAGCAGTACTTC. This encodes CASGLLGQVLDEQYF.

This clonotype has a handful of counts. The J gene is TRBJ1-5, the V gene TRBV19; D unclear. Trimming shortened V by 3 bases and J by 4 bases, and 7 bases separated the two germline ends. Germline loops: CDR1 LNHDA, CDR2 SQIVND (reference sequence). The CDR3 runs 13 residues. The CDR3 region has the DNA TGTGCCAGTAGTATGGCGGAGAATCAGCCCCAGCATTTT. It is translated as CASSMAENQPQHF.

This clonotype has ten or more counts. The chain has TRBV2 and TRBJ1-1; D possibly corresponds to TRBD1 (5 bases). Germline V gives CDR1 SNHLY, CDR2 FYNNEI. This CDR3 region has 13 residues. Trimming cost V 3 bases and J 0 bases, with 5 bases left between them. CDR3 amino acids: CASSEGLNTEAFF. CDR3 nucleotide sequence: TGTGCCAGCAGTGAGGGACTGAACACTGAAGCTTTCTTT.

This clonotype was counted only a few times. V gene TRBV7-3 combines with J gene TRBJ2-7; TRBD2 matches at 12 bases. This CDR3 is built from 14 residues. V lost 5 bases to trimming and J lost 6 bases; unmatched junction nucleotides: 5. The germline gives CDR1 SGHTA, CDR2 FQGTGA. Written as DNA, the CDR3 is TGTGCCAGCAGCGCAACTAGCGGGAGGACCGAGCAGTACTTC. This translates into CASSATSGRTEQYF.

This clonotype was seen repeatedly, ten times or more. The chain carries TRBV7-9 and TRBJ2-1; D not certain. Germline-derived CDR1 and CDR2 are SEHNR and FQNEAQ (reference sequence). Deletions cut 3 bases from V and 7 bases from J, with 4 bases between. The CDR3 spans 11 residues. The CDR3 is CASSFHNEQFF. CDR3 bases: TGTGCCAGCAGCTTTCATAATGAGCAGTTCTTC.

This clonotype occurred a few times. V gene TRBV24-1 combines with J gene TRBJ2-3; D is tentatively TRBD1 or TRBD2 (5 bases each). V lost 1 base, J lost 4 bases, and 17 bases lay in between. In germline, CDR1 is KGHDR, CDR2 SFDVKD. The CDR3 has 17 amino acids. The CDR3 nucleotides are TGTGCCACCAGTGATTTACGGGGCCCTCAGTCCGCAGATACGCAGTATTTT. Amino acid sequence: CATSDLRGPQSADTQYF.

On this clonotype: The germline gene is not matched at one end of the junction; a read error may be the cause. This chain uses TRBV6-1 with TRBJ1-4; possibly TRBD1 for D (5 bases). The length of the CDR3 is 14 residues. Germline CDR1 reads MNHNS; CDR2 reads SASEGT. CDR3 DNA sequence: TGTGCCAGCAGGGAAGACAGAAATAATGAAAAACTGTTTTTT. The encoded protein is CASREDRNNEKLFF.

This clonotype showed up many times. The chain employs TRBV7-2 and TRBJ2-1; TRBD2 aligns across 8 bases. V shed 0 bases, J shed 2 bases, and the junction held 3 bases outside the gene matches. The V gene's germline CDR1 is SGHTA and CDR2 FQGNSA. This CDR3 spans 16 amino acids. CDR3 sequence reads: CASSLAAGGTYNEQFF. The CDR3 nucleotides read TGTGCCAGCAGCTTAGCGGCGGGAGGAACCTACAATGAGCAGTTCTTC.

This clonotype has a handful of counts. This chain links TRBV5-1 with TRBJ2-3, with D unclear. The CDR3 is 13 amino acids. The germline CDR1 and CDR2 sequences are SGHRS and YFSETQ. Trimming took off 0 bases at V and 2 bases at J, with 4 bases between the two ends. Here the CDR3 DNA reads TGCGCCAGCAGCTTGGAGACCACAGATACGCAGTATTTT. Its translation: CASSLETTDTQYF.

This clonotype turned up a few times. V gene TRBV6-1 combines with J gene TRBJ1-5; TRBD1 aligns across 8 bases. The CDR3 length is 17 residues. V lost 5 bases to trimming and J lost 0 bases; unmatched junction nucleotides: 9. CDR1 and CDR2 from the germline V gene are MNHNS and SASEGT. The CDR3 coding sequence is TGTGCCAGCAGTCCCGGGACAGGCCATTATAGCAATCAGCCCCAGCATTTT. The encoded protein is CASSPGTGHYSNQPQHF.

The chain has TRBV30 and TRBJ1-4, with D uncertain. The CDR3 length is 13 residues. Trimming took 1 base from V and 8 from J, leaving 11 bases between them. CDR1 is GTSNPN and CDR2 is SVGIG in the germline V gene (reference sequence). CDR3 nucleotides: TGTGCCTGGAGTGAGAGGGTGGGGGAAAAACTGTTTTTT. Translating gives CAWSERVGEKLFF. Full variable domain (missing parts from reference TRBV30 and TRBJ1-4): SQTIHQWPATLVQPVGSPLSLECTVEGTSNPNLYWYRQAAGRGLQLLFYSVGIGQISSEVPQNLSASRPQDRQFILSSKKLLLSDSGFYLCAWSERVGEKLFFGSGTQLSVL.

This clonotype was seen many times. This chain joins TRBV12-3 or TRBV12-4 and TRBJ2-3; D ambiguous. Trimming stripped 3 bases from V and 7 bases from J, with 14 bases between. CDR3 length: 14 residues. CDR3 sequence (DNA): TGTGCCAGCAGTTTTCTTGAACCCCTGAATACGCAGTATTTT. It translates to CASSFLEPLNTQYF.

V and J are TRBV2 and TRBJ2-7; D gene uncertain. Germline CDR1 and CDR2: SNHLY and FYNNEI. The CDR3 has 10 amino acids. V was clipped by 7 bases and J by 9 bases, with 10 bases between them. The CDR3 loop is CASTGMMQYF. In DNA, the CDR3 is TGTGCCAGCACCGGTATGATGCAGTACTTC.

The chain joins TRBV19 to TRBJ1-2; 9 bases are shared with TRBD1. V shed 6 bases and J 4 bases; nucleotides not matched to a gene: 12. CDR1 and CDR2 from the germline V gene are LNHDA and SQIVND (reference sequence). The CDR3 extends over 16 amino acids. CDR3 sequence: CASSHLQGAGSYGYTF. In DNA, the CDR3 is TGTGCCAGTAGCCACTTACAGGGGGCTGGTAGCTATGGCTACACCTTC. Filled out from reference TRBV19 and TRBJ1-2, the complete variable domain reads DGGITQSPKYLFRKEGQNVTLSCEQNLNHDAMYWYRQDPGQGLRLIYYSQIVNDFQKGDIAEGYSVSREKKESFPLTVTSAQKNPTAFYLCASSHLQGAGSYGYTFGSGTRLTVV.

This chain uses TRBV27 with TRBJ2-5; TRBD1 is a possible D gene (5 bases). Germline V gene lookup returns CDR1 MNHEY and CDR2 SMNVEV (reference sequence). V was trimmed by 3 bases and J by 1 base, leaving 18 bases between them. CDR3 length: 17 residues. CDR3 nucleotide sequence: TGTGCCAGCAGTTTTGCGGCAGGGCCATTTTTCCAAGAGACCCAGTACTTC. This codes for CASSFAAGPFFQETQYF.

This clonotype was observed many times. J is TRBJ2-5 and V is TRBV2, with no clear D. The CDR3 extends over 12 amino acids. Deletions cut 8 bases from V and 5 bases from J, with 12 bases between. Germline CDR1 is SNHLY and CDR2 is FYNNEI. CDR3 sequence (DNA): TGTGCCAGCGGTCTTCCGGCGGAGACCCAGTACTTC. It translates to CASGLPAETQYF.

This clonotype was seen only a few times. This chain connects TRBV24-1 to TRBJ2-1; tentatively, D is TRBD2 (7 bases). CDR1 is KGHDR, CDR2 SFDVKD, per germline. The CDR3 has 16 amino acids. Trimming cost V 5 bases and J 2 bases, with 15 bases left between them. Written as DNA, the CDR3 is TGTGCCACCAGTGGGAGGGGGGGCGCCGCCTACAATGAGCAGTTCTTC. This sequence encodes CATSGRGGAAYNEQFF.

The table lists this clonotype with many counts. The chain is built from TRBV7-9 and TRBJ1-2; 11 positions match TRBD1. The CDR3 length is 15 residues. V gave up 5 bases and J gave up 7 bases; unmatched junction bases: 9. Germline V gene sequence: CDR1 SEHNR, CDR2 FQNEAQ (reference sequence). CDR3 in DNA: TGTGCCAGCAGCGAGCGGACAGGGGGCAATGTTGGCTACACCTTC. This translates into CASSERTGGNVGYTF.

This chain joins TRBV6-1 and TRBJ1-3; D unresolved. V gave up 9 bases and J gave up 0 bases, with 12 bases separating them. CDR3 length: 14 residues. CDR1 is MNHNS, CDR2 SASEGT, per germline. The CDR3 here is CASMTESSGNTIYF. As DNA, the CDR3 is TGTGCCAGTATGACGGAAAGCTCTGGAAACACCATATATTTT.

This clonotype was seen a few times. The chain combines TRBV28 with TRBJ1-2; 9 nucleotides agree with TRBD1. CDR1 MDHEN and CDR2 SYDVKM come from the germline V gene. The V and J ends lost 7 bases and 13 bases, in that order; junction bases with no gene match: 13. CDR3 length: 13 residues. DNA for the CDR3: TGTGCCAGCACCATCCGCTCAACAGGGGGCGTCACCTTC. This codes for CASTIRSTGGVTF.